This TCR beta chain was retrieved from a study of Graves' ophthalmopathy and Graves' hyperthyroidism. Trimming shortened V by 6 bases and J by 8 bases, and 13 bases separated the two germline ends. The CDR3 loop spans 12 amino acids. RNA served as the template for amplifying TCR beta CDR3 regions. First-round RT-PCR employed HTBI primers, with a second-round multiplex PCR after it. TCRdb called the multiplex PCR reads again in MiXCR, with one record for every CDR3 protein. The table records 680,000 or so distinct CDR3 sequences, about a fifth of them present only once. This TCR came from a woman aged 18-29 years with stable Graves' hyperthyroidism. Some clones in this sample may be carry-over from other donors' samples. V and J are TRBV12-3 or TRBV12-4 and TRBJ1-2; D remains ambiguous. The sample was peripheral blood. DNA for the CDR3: TGTGCCAGCAGCCTAGCAGCCCGAGGCTACACCTTC. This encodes CASSLAARGYTF.